This TCR beta chain appears in the sequencing data of a study of blood T cell repertoires in COVID-19. TCRdb's copy holds only in-frame clones and misses some; the assay was immunoSEQ multiplex PCR. Of 250,000 or so clones in the sample, about nine tenths were seen once. Trimming removed 3 bases from V and 8 bases from J, with 22 bases in between. CDR1 is LGHNA and CDR2 is YSLEER in the germline V gene. The CDR3 sequence is 16 residues long. Sequencing input: peripheral blood. V is TRBV4-3 and J is TRBJ1-2; tentatively, D is TRBD1 (6 bases). This sequence originates from a woman in her 30s with COVID-19, enrolled during active disease. CDR3 region: CASSQDVRGGAEGYTF. As DNA, the CDR3 is TGCGCCAGCAGCCAGGACGTTCGGGGGGGCGCAGAGGGCTACACCTTC.